These 8 T cell receptor beta chains were all obtained from the same sample, sequenced in a study of radiotherapy plus CTLA-4 blockade in lung cancer. Some clones are missing from TCRdb's copy, which holds only in-frame ones; the method was immunoSEQ multiplex PCR. The sample lists 80,000 to 95,000 clones, less than 90% occurring once. Sequencing used peripheral blood, obtained from a patient treated with radiotherapy plus ipilimumab. The receptor set was obtained from a human donor with non-small cell lung cancer who had stable disease on radiotherapy plus ipilimumab.

This CDR3 reads CASSVATSGGVSTDTQYF. The CDR3 DNA reads TGTGCCAGCAGCGTCGCCACTAGCGGGGGGGTTAGCACAGATACGCAGTATTTT. The V and J genes are TRBV9 and TRBJ2-3, with 13 bases aligning to TRBD2. The CDR3 extends over 18 amino acids. The J segment lost 0 bases and the V segment lost 2 bases, leaving 6 bases of the junction unmatched. Germline V gene lookup returns CDR1 SGDLS and CDR2 YYNGEE.

V and J are TRBV7-3 and TRBJ1-1; 8 bases map to TRBD1. The J segment lost 4 bases and the V segment lost 2 bases, leaving 0 bases of the junction unmatched. CDR1 and CDR2 from the germline V gene are SGHTA and FQGTGA. This CDR3 has 13 residues. Here the CDR3 DNA reads TGTGCCAGCAGCTTAGGACAGGGCACTGAAGCTTTCTTT. This gives the protein CASSLGQGTEAFF. Looking up the rest from reference TRBV7-3 and TRBJ1-1 gives the full variable domain: GAGVSQTPSNKVTEKGKYVELRCDPISGHTALYWYRQSLGQGPEFLIYFQGTGAADDSGLPNDRFFAVRPEGSVSTLKIQRTERGDSAVYLCASSLGQGTEAFFGQGTRLTVV.

V and J are TRBV28 and TRBJ2-7, with D perhaps matching TRBD2 (7 bases). V lost 6 bases and J lost 6, with 9 bases in between. Germline V gives CDR1 MDHEN, CDR2 SYDVKM. This CDR3 is 11 amino acids long. In nucleotides, the CDR3 is TGTGCCAGCAGGAGGGGGGGCGAGCAGTACTTC. Encoded protein: CASRRGGEQYF. Full variable domain (remainder filled in from reference TRBV28 and TRBJ2-7): DVKVTQSSRYLVKRTGEKVFLECVQDMDHENMFWYRQDPGLGLRLIYFSYDVKMKEKGDIPEGYSVSREKKERFSLILESASTNQTSMYLCASRRGGEQYFGPGTRLTVT.

The rearrangement links TRBV4-1 to TRBJ2-1; D perhaps matches TRBD2 (6 bases). CDR1 and CDR2 (germline): MGHRA, YSYEKL. Trimming left V 1 base short and J 0 bases short, with 10 bases between. This CDR3 comprises 16 residues. CDR3 amino acids: CASSQVLANSYNEQFF. The CDR3 nucleotides are TGCGCCAGCAGCCAAGTCCTAGCGAACTCCTACAATGAGCAGTTCTTC.

The chain combines TRBV7-9 with TRBJ2-3; D might be TRBD1 (6 bases). The CDR3 runs to 15 residues. V gave up 5 bases and J gave up 3 bases, with 15 bases separating them. Looked up from germline, CDR1 is SEHNR and CDR2 is FQNEAQ (reference sequence). CDR3 in DNA: TGTGCCAGCAGCACCACAGGGATTAGGACAGATACGCAGTATTTT. This encodes CASSTTGIRTDTQYF.

This chain uses TRBV9 with TRBJ2-1; 11 bases agree with TRBD2. V trimming: 0 bases; J trimming: 3 bases; junction bases outside the gene matches: 5. Germline V gene data show CDR1 as SGDLS and CDR2 as YYNGEE. The CDR3 length is 17 residues. The CDR3 loop is CASSVASGLADYNEQFF. CDR3 coding DNA: TGTGCCAGCAGCGTAGCCTCGGGACTAGCGGACTACAATGAGCAGTTCTTC.

This clone was recorded a few times. V and J are TRBV5-6 and TRBJ2-7; D remains ambiguous. CDR1 and CDR2 (germline): SGHDT, YYEEEE. V lost 2 bases to trimming and J lost 2 bases, with 5 bases between them. There are 12 residues in the CDR3. The CDR3 nucleotides are TGTGCCAGCAGCTTAAGAGCCTACGAGCAGTACTTC. Amino acids: CASSLRAYEQYF. Full variable domain (remainder filled in from reference TRBV5-6 and TRBJ2-7): DAGVTQSPTHLIKTRGQQVTLRCSPKSGHDTVSWYQQALGQGPQFIFQYYEEEERQRGNFPDRFSGHQFPNYSSELNVNALLLGDSALYLCASSLRAYEQYFGPGTRLTVT.

The V call is TRBV4-2, the J call TRBJ2-4, with 12 bases aligning to TRBD2. Trimming cost V 3 bases and J 6 bases; bases outside gene matches: 6. The germline V gene has CDR1 LGHNA and CDR2 YNFKEQ. This CDR3 spans 16 amino acids. The CDR3 bases are TGTGCCAGCAGCCATGAAAAGACTAGCGGGAGAAACATTCAGTACTTC. This gives the protein CASSHEKTSGRNIQYF.